A selection of T cell receptor beta chains follows, all from one sample in a study of cytomegalovirus exposure and HLA in healthy donors. The table came from immunoSEQ multiplex PCR; TCRdb's copy has only in-frame clones and leaves some out. The repertoire consists of about 150,000 clones, with 66% occurring once and the leading ten covering 1.6%. The sample taken for sequencing was PBMCs. The receptor set was obtained from a human donor in good health. CDR3s include the opening cysteine and the closing phenylalanine or tryptophan. A D gene is named only where the DNA matches it firmly. Not every row has a clone size; where given, it reads once, few, many or a size class.

TRBJ2-7,TRBV27,few,-,TGTGCCAGCAGGCTAAGGGGCTCTTACTACGAGCAGTACTTC,CASRLRGSYYEQYF
TRBJ1-2,TRBV7-3,-,-,TGTGCCAGCAGCTTAAGGGCGGGGGTCGGCTACACCTTC,CASSLRAGVGYTF
TRBJ2-5,TRBV18,few,-,TGTGCCAGCTCACCATTAGCCCAAGAGACCCAGTACTTC,CASSPLAQETQYF
TRBJ1-1,TRBV4-1,-,-,TGCGCCAGCAGCCCGACAGAAAACACTGAAGCTTTCTTT,CASSPTENTEAFF
TRBJ2-3,TRBV18,-,-,TGTGCCAGCTCACCAGGGGAGGCAGATACGCAGTATTTT,CASSPGEADTQYF
TRBJ1-5,TRBV4-3,few,TRBD1,TGCGCCAGCAGCCAGACGTGGACAGGGAACCAGCCCCAGCATTTT,CASSQTWTGNQPQHF
TRBJ2-4,TRBV7-9,-,-,TGTGCCAGCAGCGCCTACAGTGACATTCAGTACTTC,CASSAYSDIQYF
TRBJ2-7,TRBV6-1,-,TRBD1,TGTGCCAGTCCACGGGACAGGCTCCCCTACGAGCAGTACTTC,CASPRDRLPYEQYF
TRBJ2-3,TRBV7-9,-,TRBD2,TGTGCCAGCAGCTTGACTAGCGGTACAGATACGCAGTATTTT,CASSLTSGTDTQYF
TRBJ1-1,TRBV5-5,-,-,TGTGCCAGCAGCTTGAGACATATGAACACTGAAGCTTTCTTT,CASSLRHMNTEAFF
TRBJ2-1,TRBV19,once,TRBD2,TGTGCCAGTAGTATAAGGCGGGAGGACGGCTATGAGCAGTTCTTC,CASSIRREDGYEQFF
TRBJ2-5,TRBV14,-,-,TGTGCCAGCAGCCAATCCCGGGTTATTCTGGAGACCCAGTACTTC,CASSQSRVILETQYF
TRBJ2-1,TRBV27,-,-,TGTGCCAGCAGTATCACCGGGACAACACACAATGAGCAGTTCTTC,CASSITGTTHNEQFF
TRBJ2-5,TRBV5-1,-,TRBD2,TGCGCCAGCAGCCCTGGGACTAGCGGGACCCAAGAGACCCAGTACTTC,CASSPGTSGTQETQYF
TRBJ2-3,TRBV5-1,-,TRBD2,TGCGCCAGCAGCTTGGACGCGGGAGGGAGCACAGATACGCAGTATTTT,CASSLDAGGSTDTQYF
TRBJ1-4,TRBV4-1,-,-,TGCGCCAGCAGCCAAGTGAGGGATAATGAAAAACTGTTTTTT,CASSQVRDNEKLFF
TRBJ2-3,TRBV6-1,-,TRBD1,TGTGCCAGCAGTCGCAGGGGGACCACAGATACGCAGTATTTT,CASSRRGTTDTQYF
TRBJ1-2,TRBV7-9,-,TRBD1,TGTGCCAGCAGCGAACAGACAGGGAGAGTAGGCTACACCTTC,CASSEQTGRVGYTF
TRBJ2-7,TRBV2,-,-,TGTGCCAGCACAGTCCGGGGGGAGCAGTACTTC,CASTVRGEQYF
TRBJ2-1,TRBV5-4,-,TRBD2,TGTGCCAGCAGCCCTGGAGGGAGGGCCGGGAATGAGCAGTTCTTC,CASSPGGRAGNEQFF
TRBJ1-6,TRBV18,-,TRBD1,TGTGCCAGCTCACCGGGACAGGTCATGCGGAATTCACCCCTCCACTTT,CASSPGQVMRNSPLHF
TRBJ2-3,TRBV7-9,-,TRBD2,TGTGCCAGCAGCTTAACAGCGGGAGTTGCCGCAGATACGCAGTATTTT,CASSLTAGVAADTQYF
TRBJ2-7,TRBV6-1,-,TRBD1,TGTGCCAGCAGTGAAGGGGGACAGGCCTCCTACGAGCAGTACTTC,CASSEGGQASYEQYF
TRBJ2-5,TRBV12-5,-,TRBD2,TGTGCTAGTGGTACTAGCGGGGGAGAAGAGACCCAGTACTTC,CASGTSGGEETQYF
TRBJ2-1,TRBV2,-,TRBD1,TGTGCCAGCAGTGGTTTACAGGGGTACAATGAGCAGTTCTTC,CASSGLQGYNEQFF
TRBJ1-1,TRBV7-9,-,TRBD1,TGTGCCAGCAGCCAAGGGACAGTGAACACTGAAGCTTTCTTT,CASSQGTVNTEAFF
TRBJ2-1,TRBV6-6,few,-,TGTGCCAGCAGCTTTGACGGGGAGCAGTTCTTC,CASSFDGEQFF
TRBJ2-1,TRBV12-5,-,TRBD2,TGTGCTAGTGGTTTGGATAGCGGGAGGGGTAAGTTCTTC,CASGLDSGRGKFF
TRBJ2-1,TRBV28,-,TRBD2,TGTGCCAGCAGTTTTCCGCGCTATACTAGCGGGGGCAACAATGAGCAGTTCTTC,CASSFPRYTSGGNNEQFF